The next 4 T cell receptor beta chains were all read from a single sample in a study of ipilimumab plus nivolumab after autologous stem cell transplantation. Assay: immunoSEQ multiplex PCR; the TCRdb copy retains only in-frame clones and omits some. Among 15,000 or so clones listed, about 81% were seen once. The material sequenced was PBMCs, taken in a trial of ipilimumab plus nivolumab as post-transplant consolidation. These receptors were obtained from a male donor with diffuse large B-cell lymphoma.

The V and J genes are TRBV18 and TRBJ2-1, with unresolved D. Per germline, CDR1 KGHSH and CDR2 LQKENI. V dropped 4 bases and J dropped 8 bases, with 12 bases sitting between them. The CDR3 runs 13 residues. This CDR3 reads CASSRLGRDEQFF. CDR3 DNA sequence: TGTGCCAGCTCACGCCTCGGTAGGGATGAGCAGTTCTTC.

The DNA for the CDR3 is TGTGCCAGCAGTTTTTTAGGCAGGGGGCTGAACACTGAAGCTTTCTTT. Translating gives CASSFLGRGLNTEAFF. V usage is TRBV14 and J usage is TRBJ1-1, with TRBD1 identical over 8 bases. Germline V gene lookup returns CDR1 SGHDN and CDR2 FVKESK. V gave up 6 bases and J gave up 0 bases; unmatched junction bases: 9. CDR3 length: 16 amino acids.

Of note for this clone: Other DNA sequences in this sample translate to the same CDR3. This chain connects TRBV18 to TRBJ1-5; 8 positions agree with TRBD1. Germline CDR1 reads KGHSH; CDR2 reads LQKENI. Unmatched junction bases numbered 2, after V lost 2 bases and J lost 2 bases. The CDR3 covers 15 residues. CDR3 sequence (DNA): TGTGCCAGCTCACCAGACAGGGGAGGCAATCAGCCCCAGCATTTT. Its translation: CASSPDRGGNQPQHF. The full variable domain, its missing parts supplied by reference TRBV18 and TRBJ1-5, is NAGVMQNPRHLVRRRGQEARLRCSPMKGHSHVYWYRQLPEEGLKFMVYLQKENIIDESGMPKERFSAEFPKEGPSILRIQQVVRGDSAAYFCASSPDRGGNQPQHFGDGTRLSIL.

The chain employs TRBV4-1 and TRBJ2-5; D may be TRBD1 (5 bases). V lost 4 bases and J 5 bases, leaving 17 bases between the germline ends. CDR3 length: 15 residues. Germline assignment: CDR1 MGHRA and CDR2 YSYEKL. The CDR3 DNA reads as TGCGCCAGCAGCCCGATCTGGGGCGCGGCGGAGACCCAGTACTTC. Protein: CASSPIWGAAETQYF.